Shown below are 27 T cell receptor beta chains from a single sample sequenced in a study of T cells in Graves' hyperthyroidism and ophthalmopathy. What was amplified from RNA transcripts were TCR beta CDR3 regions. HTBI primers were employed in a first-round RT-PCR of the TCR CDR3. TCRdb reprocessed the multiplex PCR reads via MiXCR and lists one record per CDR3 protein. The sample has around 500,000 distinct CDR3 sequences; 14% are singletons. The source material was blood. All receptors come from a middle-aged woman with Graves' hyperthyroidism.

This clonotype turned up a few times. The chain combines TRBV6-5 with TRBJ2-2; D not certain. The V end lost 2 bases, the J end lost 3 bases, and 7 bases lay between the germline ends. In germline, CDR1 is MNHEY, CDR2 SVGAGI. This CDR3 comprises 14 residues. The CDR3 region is CASSYRVDTGELFF. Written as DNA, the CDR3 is TGTGCCAGCAGTTACAGGGTCGACACCGGGGAGCTGTTTTTT.

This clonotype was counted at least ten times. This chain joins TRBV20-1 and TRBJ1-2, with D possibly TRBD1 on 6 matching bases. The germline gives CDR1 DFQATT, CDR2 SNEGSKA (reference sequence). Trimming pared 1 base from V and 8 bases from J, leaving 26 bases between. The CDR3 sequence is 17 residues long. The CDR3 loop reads CSARAAGQDMYAYGYTF. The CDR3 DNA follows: TGCAGTGCTAGAGCCGCGGGACAAGATATGTATGCGTACGGCTACACCTTC.

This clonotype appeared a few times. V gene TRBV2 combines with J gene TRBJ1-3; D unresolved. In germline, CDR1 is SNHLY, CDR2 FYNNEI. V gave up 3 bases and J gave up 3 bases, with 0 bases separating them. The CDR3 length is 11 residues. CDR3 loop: CASSDGNTIYF. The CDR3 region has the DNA TGTGCCAGCAGTGATGGAAACACCATATATTTT.

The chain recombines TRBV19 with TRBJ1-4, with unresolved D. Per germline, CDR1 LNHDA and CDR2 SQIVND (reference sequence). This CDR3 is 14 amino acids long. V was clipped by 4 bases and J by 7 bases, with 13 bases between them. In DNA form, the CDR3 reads TGTGCCAGTAGTAAAGACACAATTGGTGAAAAACTGTTTTTT. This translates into CASSKDTIGEKLFF. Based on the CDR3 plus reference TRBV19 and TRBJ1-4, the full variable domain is DGGITQSPKYLFRKEGQNVTLSCEQNLNHDAMYWYRQDPGQGLRLIYYSQIVNDFQKGDIAEGYSVSREKKESFPLTVTSAQKNPTAFYLCASSKDTIGEKLFFGSGTQLSVL.

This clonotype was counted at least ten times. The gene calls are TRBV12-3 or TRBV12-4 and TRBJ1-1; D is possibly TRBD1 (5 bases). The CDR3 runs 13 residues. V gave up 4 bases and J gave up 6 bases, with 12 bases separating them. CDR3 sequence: CASSWTGGAEAFF. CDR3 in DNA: TGTGCCAGCAGTTGGACCGGGGGAGCTGAAGCTTTCTTT.

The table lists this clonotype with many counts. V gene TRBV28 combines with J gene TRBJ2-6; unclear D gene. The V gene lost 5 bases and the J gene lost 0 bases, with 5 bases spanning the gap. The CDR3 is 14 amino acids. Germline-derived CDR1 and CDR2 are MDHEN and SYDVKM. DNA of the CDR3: TGTGCCAGCAGTCAATACTCTGGGGCCAACGTCCTGACTTTC. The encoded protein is CASSQYSGANVLTF.

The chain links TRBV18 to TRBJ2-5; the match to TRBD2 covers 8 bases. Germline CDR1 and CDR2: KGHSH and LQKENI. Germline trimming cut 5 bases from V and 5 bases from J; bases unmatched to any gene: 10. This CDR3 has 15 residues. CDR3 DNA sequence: TGTGCCAGCTCATTGCAAGCGGGAGTCTGGGAGACCCAGTACTTC. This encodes CASSLQAGVWETQYF. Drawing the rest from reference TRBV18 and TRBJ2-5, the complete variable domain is NAGVMQNPRHLVRRRGQEARLRCSPMKGHSHVYWYRQLPEEGLKFMVYLQKENIIDESGMPKERFSAEFPKEGPSILRIQQVVRGDSAAYFCASSLQAGVWETQYFGPGTRLLVL.

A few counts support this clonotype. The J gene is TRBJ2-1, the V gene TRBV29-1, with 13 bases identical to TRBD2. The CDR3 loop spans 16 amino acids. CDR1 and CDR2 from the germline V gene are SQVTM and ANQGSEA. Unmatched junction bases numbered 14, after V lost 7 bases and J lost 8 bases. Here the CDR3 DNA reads TGCAGCGGTAGGACTAGCGGGAGACTTCTGGCGGATGAGCAGTTCTTC. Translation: CSGRTSGRLLADEQFF.

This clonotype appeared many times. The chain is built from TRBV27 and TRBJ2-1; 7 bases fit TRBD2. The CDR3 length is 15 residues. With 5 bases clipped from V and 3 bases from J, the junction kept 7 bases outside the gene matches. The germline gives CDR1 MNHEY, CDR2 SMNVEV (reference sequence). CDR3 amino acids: CASSLLREIYNEQFF. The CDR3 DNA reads TGTGCCAGCAGTCTGCTGCGGGAGATCTACAATGAGCAGTTCTTC.

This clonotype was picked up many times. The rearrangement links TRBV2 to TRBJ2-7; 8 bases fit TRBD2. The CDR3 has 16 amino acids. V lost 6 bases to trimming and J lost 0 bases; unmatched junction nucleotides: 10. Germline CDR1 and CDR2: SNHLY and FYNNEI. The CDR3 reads CASRAPGLGDSYEQYF. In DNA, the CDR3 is TGTGCCAGCAGGGCTCCGGGACTAGGCGACTCCTACGAGCAGTACTTC.

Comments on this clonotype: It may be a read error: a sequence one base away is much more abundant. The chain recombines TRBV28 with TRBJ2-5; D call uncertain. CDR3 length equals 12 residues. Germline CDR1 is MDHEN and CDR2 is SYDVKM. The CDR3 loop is CASSPVRETRYF. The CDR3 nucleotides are TGTGCCAGCAGTCCCGTTCGAGAGACCCGGTACTTC.

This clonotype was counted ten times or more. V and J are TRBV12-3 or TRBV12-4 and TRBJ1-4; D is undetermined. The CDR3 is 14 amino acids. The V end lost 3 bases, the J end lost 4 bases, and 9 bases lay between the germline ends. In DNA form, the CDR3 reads TGTGCCAGCAGTTTTGGGGAGATTAATGAAAAACTGTTTTTT. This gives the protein CASSFGEINEKLFF.

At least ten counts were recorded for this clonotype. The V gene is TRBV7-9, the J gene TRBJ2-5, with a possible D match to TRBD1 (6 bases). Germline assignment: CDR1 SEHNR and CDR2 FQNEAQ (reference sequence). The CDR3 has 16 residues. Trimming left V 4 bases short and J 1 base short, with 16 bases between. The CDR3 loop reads CASSSGTYKGQETQYF. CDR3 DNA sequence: TGTGCCAGCAGCTCCGGGACATACAAAGGCCAAGAGACCCAGTACTTC.

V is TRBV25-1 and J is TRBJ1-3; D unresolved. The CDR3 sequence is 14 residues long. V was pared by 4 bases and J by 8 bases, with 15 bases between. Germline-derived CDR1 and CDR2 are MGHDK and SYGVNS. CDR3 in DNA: TGTGCCAGCAGTGCTCGTCAATCCGGGTACACCATATATTTT. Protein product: CASSARQSGYTIYF.

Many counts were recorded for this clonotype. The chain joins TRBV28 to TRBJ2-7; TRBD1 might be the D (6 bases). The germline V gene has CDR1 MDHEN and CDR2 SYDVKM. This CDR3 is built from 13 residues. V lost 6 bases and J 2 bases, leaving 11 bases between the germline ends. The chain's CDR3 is CASSRTVTYEQYF. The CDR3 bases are TGTGCCAGCAGCCGGACAGTAACCTACGAGCAGTACTTC. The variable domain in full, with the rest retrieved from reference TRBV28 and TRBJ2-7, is DVKVTQSSRYLVKRTGEKVFLECVQDMDHENMFWYRQDPGLGLRLIYFSYDVKMKEKGDIPEGYSVSREKKERFSLILESASTNQTSMYLCASSRTVTYEQYFGPGTRLTVT.

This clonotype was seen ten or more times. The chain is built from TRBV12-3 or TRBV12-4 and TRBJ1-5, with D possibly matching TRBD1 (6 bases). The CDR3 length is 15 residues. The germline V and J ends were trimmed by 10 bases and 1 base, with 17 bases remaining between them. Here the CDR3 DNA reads TGTGCCACCTCCTTGGGGGGGCAAAGCAATCAGCCCCAGCATTTT. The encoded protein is CATSLGGQSNQPQHF.

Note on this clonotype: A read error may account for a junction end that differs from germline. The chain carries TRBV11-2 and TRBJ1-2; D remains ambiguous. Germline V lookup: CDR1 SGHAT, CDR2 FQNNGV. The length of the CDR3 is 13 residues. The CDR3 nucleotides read TGCGCCAGCAGCCAAGAACAAGACTATGGCTACACCTTC. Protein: CASSQEQDYGYTF.

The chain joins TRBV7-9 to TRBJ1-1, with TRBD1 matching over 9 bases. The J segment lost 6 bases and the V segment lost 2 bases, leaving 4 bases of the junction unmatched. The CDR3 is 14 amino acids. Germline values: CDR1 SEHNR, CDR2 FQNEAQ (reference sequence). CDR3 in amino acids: CASSLKGQGAEAFF. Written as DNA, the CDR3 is TGTGCCAGCAGCTTAAAGGGACAGGGCGCTGAAGCTTTCTTT.

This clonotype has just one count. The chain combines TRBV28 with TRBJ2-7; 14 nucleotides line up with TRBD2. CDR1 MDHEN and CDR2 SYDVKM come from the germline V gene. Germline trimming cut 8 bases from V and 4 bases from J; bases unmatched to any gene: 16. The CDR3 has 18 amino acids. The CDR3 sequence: CASSPKTRTSGRSYEQYF. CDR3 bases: TGTGCCAGCTCACCCAAAACCCGGACTAGCGGGAGGTCTTACGAGCAGTACTTC. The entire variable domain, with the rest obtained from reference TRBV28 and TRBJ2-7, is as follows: DVKVTQSSRYLVKRTGEKVFLECVQDMDHENMFWYRQDPGLGLRLIYFSYDVKMKEKGDIPEGYSVSREKKERFSLILESASTNQTSMYLCASSPKTRTSGRSYEQYFGPGTRLTVT.

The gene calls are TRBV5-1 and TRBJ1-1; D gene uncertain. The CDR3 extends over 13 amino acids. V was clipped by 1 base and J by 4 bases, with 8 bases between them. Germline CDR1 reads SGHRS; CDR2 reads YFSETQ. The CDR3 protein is CASSLTYSTEAFF. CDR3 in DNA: TGCGCCAGCAGCTTGACATATTCCACTGAAGCTTTCTTT.

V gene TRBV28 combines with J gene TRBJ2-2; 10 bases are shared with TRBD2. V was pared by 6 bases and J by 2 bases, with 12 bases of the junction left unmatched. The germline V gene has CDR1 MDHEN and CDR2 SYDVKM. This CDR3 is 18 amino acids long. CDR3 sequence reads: CASSTSGRAGRNTGELFF. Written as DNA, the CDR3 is TGTGCCAGCAGCACCAGCGGGAGGGCAGGGCGAAACACCGGGGAGCTGTTTTTT.

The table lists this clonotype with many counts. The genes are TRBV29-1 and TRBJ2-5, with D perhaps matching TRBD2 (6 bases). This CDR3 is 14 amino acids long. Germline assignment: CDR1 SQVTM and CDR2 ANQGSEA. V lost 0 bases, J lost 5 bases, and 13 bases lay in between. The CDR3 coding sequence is TGCAGCGTTGAAGATCAATACGGGAGTGAGACCCAGTACTTC. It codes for CSVEDQYGSETQYF.

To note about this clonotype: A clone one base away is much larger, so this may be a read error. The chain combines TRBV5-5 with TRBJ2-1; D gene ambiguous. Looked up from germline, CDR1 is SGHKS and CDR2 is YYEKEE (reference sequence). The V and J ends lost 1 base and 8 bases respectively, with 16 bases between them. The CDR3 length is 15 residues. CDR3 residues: CASSLSAADDDEQFF. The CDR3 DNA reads TGTGCCAGCAGCTTGTCCGCGGCCGACGACGATGAGCAGTTCTTC.

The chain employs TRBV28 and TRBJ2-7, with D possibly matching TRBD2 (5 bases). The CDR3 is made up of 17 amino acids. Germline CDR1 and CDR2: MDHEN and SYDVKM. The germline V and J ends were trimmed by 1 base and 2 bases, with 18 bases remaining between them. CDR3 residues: CASSLYPGSGSPYEQYF. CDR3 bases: TGTGCCAGCAGTTTATACCCGGGAAGCGGAAGCCCCTACGAGCAGTACTTC.

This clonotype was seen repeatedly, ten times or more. The CDR3 loop is CASSWGNVGTTDTQYF. In DNA form, the CDR3 reads TGTGCCAGCAGCTGGGGAAATGTGGGAACCACAGATACGCAGTATTTT. The chain recombines TRBV5-5 with TRBJ2-3, with D unclear. CDR3 length equals 16 residues. The germline V gene has CDR1 SGHKS and CDR2 YYEKEE (reference sequence). Trimming cost V 3 bases and J 2 bases, with 16 bases left between them.

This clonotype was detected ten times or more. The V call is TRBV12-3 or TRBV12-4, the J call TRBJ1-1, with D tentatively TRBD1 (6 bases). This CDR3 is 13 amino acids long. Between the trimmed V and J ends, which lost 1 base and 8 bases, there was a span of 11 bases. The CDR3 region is CASSLEGGREAFF. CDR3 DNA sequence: TGTGCCAGCAGTTTAGAGGGGGGGCGAGAAGCTTTCTTT.

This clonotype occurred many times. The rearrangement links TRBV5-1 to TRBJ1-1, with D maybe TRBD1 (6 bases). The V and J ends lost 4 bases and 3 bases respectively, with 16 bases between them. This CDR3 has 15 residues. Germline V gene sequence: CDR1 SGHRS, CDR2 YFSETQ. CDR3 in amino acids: CASSLGSSGDTEAFF. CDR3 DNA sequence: TGCGCCAGCAGCCTAGGGTCTTCAGGGGACACTGAAGCTTTCTTT.